The clone carrying this TCR beta chain was found many times. As yet, its antigen is unknown. The CDR3 is made up of 15 amino acids. V shed 4 bases and J 3 bases; nucleotides not matched to a gene: 8. Germline CDR1 and CDR2: SGHRS and YFSETQ. These data come from a study of T cells after yellow fever vaccination. Findings and limits, study-wide: Although the secondary response was weaker, it peaked faster, at day 5 versus 15. The study noted that FACS-sorted repertoires could contain abundant clonotypes contaminating from the bulk population. Just a small share of clonotypes turned up in the CD4 compartment as well as the CD8 compartment.

The TCR cDNA carried a universal primer site and UMIs from 5'RACE template switching. TCRdb reanalysed the 5' RACE reads using MiXCR and keeps one entry per CDR3 protein. The table includes around 310,000 distinct CDR3 sequences, around 4.1% detected once. The TCR was taken from a young man who received the YFV17D yellow fever vaccine. This specimen consisted of PBMCs, obtained 5 days after the yellow fever booster vaccination. The J gene is TRBJ1-2, the V gene TRBV5-1, with 8 nucleotides matching TRBD1. The CDR3 bases are TGCGCCAGCAGCCTGGGGACAGGAGCCCACTATGGCTACACCTTC. Translation: CASSLGTGAHYGYTF.